This entry concerns a single T cell receptor (beta chain). Antigen: not known. Germline V gene sequence: CDR1 SGHAT, CDR2 FQNNGV. Deletions cut 1 base from V and 0 bases from J, with 4 bases between. The CDR3 totals 14 residues. The sample belongs to a study of T cell responses to AZD1222 COVID-19 vaccine. Study results and limitations: Variant regions that are unmutated are reportedly the target of nearly half of spike-specific TCRs. In a largely white British group with more females than males, clonal diversity was possibly underestimated.

Method: immunoSEQ multiplex PCR; TCRdb's copy keeps in-frame clones and lacks some. The sample carries about 110,000 clones, 70% to 90% recorded once. The source is an adult in good health. The J gene is TRBJ1-3, the V gene TRBV11-2, with D unresolved. The sequencing here drew on peripheral blood, taken on day 0 of AZD1222 vaccination. The CDR3 protein is CASSLVVSGNTIYF. CDR3 nucleotides: TGTGCCAGCAGCTTAGTAGTCTCTGGAAACACCATATATTTT.